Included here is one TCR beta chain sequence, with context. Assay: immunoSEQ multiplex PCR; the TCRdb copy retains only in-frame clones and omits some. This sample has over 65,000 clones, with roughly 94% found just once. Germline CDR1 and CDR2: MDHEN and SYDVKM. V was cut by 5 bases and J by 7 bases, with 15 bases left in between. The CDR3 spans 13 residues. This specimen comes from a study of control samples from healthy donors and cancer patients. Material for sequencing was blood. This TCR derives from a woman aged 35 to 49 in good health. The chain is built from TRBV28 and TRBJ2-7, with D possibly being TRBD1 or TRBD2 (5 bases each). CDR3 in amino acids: CASSIGEGSEQYF. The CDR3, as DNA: TGTGCCAGCAGTATAGGTGAGGGGTCGGAGCAGTACTTC.